The clone carrying this TCR beta chain has a handful of counts. Per the authors' pipeline: Using reference gene primer amplification, nucleated cell counts were estimated. Clones were read by immunoSEQ multiplex PCR, and TCRdb kept only the in-frame ones, dropping some. That table supplies the V and J calls and clone size; D and trimming were determined from the DNA. The sample carries fewer than 85,000 clones, roughly four fifths recorded once. This record belongs to a study of blood T cell repertoires in COVID-19. The wider study: The study drew acute and convalescent COVID-19 samples from the United States, Italy and Spain. T cells, B-cell-depleted T cells, or PBMCs provided the cDNA or gDNA that served as material.

CDR1 SNHLY and CDR2 FYNNEI come from the germline V gene. V was pared by 5 bases and J by 11 bases, with 12 bases between. This CDR3 is 11 amino acids long. The sample comprised peripheral blood. This TCR came from a human donor in a cohort sampled during active COVID-19. V usage is TRBV2 and J usage is TRBJ1-1; D unresolved. The CDR3 region is CASSLVAAAFF. The CDR3 DNA reads as TGTGCCAGCAGTCTGGTGGCGGCGGCTTTCTTT. Drawing the rest from reference TRBV2 and TRBJ1-1, the complete variable domain is EPEVTQTPSHQVTQMGQEVILRCVPISNHLYFYWYRQILGQKVEFLVSFYNNEISEKSEIFDDQFSVERPDGSNFTLKIRSTKLEDSAMYFCASSLVAAAFFGQGTRLTVV.